This passage covers 21 T cell receptor beta chains from one sample sequenced in a study of beta chain features in type 1 diabetes. Expressed TCRB transcripts were sequenced because the isolated RNA had all been reverse transcribed beforehand. Sequencing used immunoSEQ multiplex PCR; TCRdb keeps in-frame clones, though not all of them. The sample includes 90,000 to 110,000 clones, approximately 37% of them seen just once. Sequenced input: stem cell memory CD4+ T cells from blood. These TCRs come from a woman younger than 35 in good health.

This rearrangement joins TRBV28 to TRBJ1-1, with 12 nucleotides matching TRBD1. This CDR3 has 17 residues. Germline V lookup: CDR1 MDHEN, CDR2 SYDVKM. The ends lost 6 bases at V and 5 bases at J; junction bases unmatched: 13. This CDR3 reads CASRLGGTGGRETEAFF. The CDR3 nucleotides read TGTGCCAGCAGGTTAGGCGGGACAGGGGGCAGGGAAACTGAAGCTTTCTTT.

The chain carries TRBV5-1 and TRBJ2-1; 8 nucleotides agree with TRBD2. This CDR3 has 18 amino acids. The V gene's germline CDR1 is SGHRS and CDR2 YFSETQ. V lost 3 bases and J lost 0; bases outside the gene matches: 11. The CDR3 loop is CASSSGLAHSVSYNEQFF. Written as DNA, the CDR3 is TGCGCCAGCAGCTCAGGACTAGCCCACTCCGTCTCCTACAATGAGCAGTTCTTC.

The rearrangement links TRBV5-1 to TRBJ2-1; perhaps TRBD1 as D (5 bases). CDR1 and CDR2 from the germline V gene are SGHRS and YFSETQ. Trimming left V 0 bases short and J 9 bases short, with 19 bases between. CDR3 size: 16 residues. This chain's CDR3 is CASSLDYRSLSGEQFF. The CDR3 DNA sequence: TGCGCCAGCAGCTTGGATTACAGGTCTCTTAGTGGTGAGCAGTTCTTC.

This clone was seen more than once but under ten times. J is TRBJ2-1 and V is TRBV29-1, with D maybe TRBD2 (6 bases). The CDR3 has 13 residues. V lost 4 bases to trimming and J lost 0 bases, with 7 bases between them. Germline assignment: CDR1 SQVTM and CDR2 ANQGSEA. The CDR3 reads CSVAGVSYNEQFF. For the CDR3, the DNA is TGCAGCGTTGCGGGGGTCTCCTACAATGAGCAGTTCTTC.

This chain uses TRBV13 with TRBJ1-1; D is possibly TRBD1 (6 bases). CDR1 is PRHDT and CDR2 is FYEKMQ in the germline V gene (reference sequence). Trimming removed 8 bases at V and 4 bases at J, with 20 bases between. The CDR3 contains 15 residues. CDR3 DNA sequence: TGTGCCAGCCTAGTCACAGGGTTTTTAGGCACTGAAGCTTTCTTT. Amino acids: CASLVTGFLGTEAFF.

This clone appeared a few times. The V and J genes are TRBV29-1 and TRBJ2-3; 7 nucleotides match TRBD1. Germline CDR1 SQVTM, CDR2 ANQGSEA. Germline trimming cut 4 bases from V and 2 bases from J; bases unmatched to any gene: 3. CDR3 length: 13 amino acids. The CDR3 nucleotides are TGCAGCGTTGCAAGGGGGCCCACAGATACGCAGTATTTT. Protein: CSVARGPTDTQYF.

This clone was detected a few times. This chain uses TRBV30 with TRBJ1-2; D gene ambiguous. CDR3 size: 14 residues. Trimming removed 0 bases from V and 8 bases from J, with 16 bases in between. The germline gives CDR1 GTSNPN, CDR2 SVGIG (reference sequence). CDR3 loop: CAWSVSFYSQGYTF. CDR3 nucleotide sequence: TGTGCCTGGAGTGTATCTTTCTACAGTCAGGGCTACACCTTC.

This clone was counted only a few times. This chain links TRBV11-1 with TRBJ1-1; TRBD1 might be the D (5 bases). The CDR3 consists of 12 residues. The V and J ends lost 5 bases and 1 base respectively, with 5 bases between them. CDR1 SGHAT and CDR2 FQDESV come from the germline V gene (reference sequence). CDR3 in amino acids: CASSTGNTEAFF. The CDR3 coding sequence is TGTGCCAGCAGCACAGGGAACACTGAAGCTTTCTTT.

A few counts support this clone. The chain is built from TRBV7-2 and TRBJ2-3; tentative D call: TRBD1 (5 bases). Germline V gene sequence: CDR1 SGHTA, CDR2 FQGNSA. Trimming removed 6 bases at V and 6 bases at J, with 13 bases between. This CDR3 is 13 amino acids long. CDR3 bases: TGTGCCAGCAGGTCAGGGCCGACGGATACGCAGTATTTT. Amino acid sequence: CASRSGPTDTQYF.

This chain uses TRBV5-1 with TRBJ2-7; 7 bases are a match to TRBD1. Trimming took 2 bases from V and 3 from J; bases not matched to a gene: 5. CDR3 length: 14 residues. Germline V CDR1 and CDR2: SGHRS, YFSETQ. For the CDR3, the DNA is TGCGCCAGCAGCTTTACAGGGGACCACTACGAGCAGTACTTC. Encoded protein: CASSFTGDHYEQYF.

The chain combines TRBV28 with TRBJ1-1; 8 bases line up with TRBD1. Germline V lookup: CDR1 MDHEN, CDR2 SYDVKM. The CDR3 runs 15 residues. J was trimmed by 5 bases and V by 2 bases; bases with no gene match: 7. CDR3 DNA sequence: TGTGCCAGCAGTTTAATTGACAGGGGTGAGACTGAAGCTTTCTTT. Encoded protein: CASSLIDRGETEAFF.

The chain employs TRBV6-5 and TRBJ2-7, with 8 bases that match TRBD1. Germline loops: CDR1 MNHEY, CDR2 SVGAGI. The length of the CDR3 is 15 residues. Unmatched junction bases numbered 11, after V lost 6 bases and J lost 4 bases. CDR3 DNA: TGTGCCAGCAGCGAACCCGGGACAGGCACTTACGAGCAGTACTTC. As protein: CASSEPGTGTYEQYF.

The chain employs TRBV15 and TRBJ2-7; D may be TRBD1 (5 bases). Germline CDR1 LNHNV, CDR2 YYDKDF (reference sequence). The CDR3 is made up of 14 amino acids. V shed 3 bases and J shed 6 bases, with 15 bases lying between them. The CDR3 loop is CATSRILQGSEQYF. CDR3 bases: TGTGCCACCAGCAGGATCTTGCAGGGTAGCGAGCAGTACTTC. The full variable domain, completed using reference TRBV15 and TRBJ2-7, is DAMVIQNPRYQVTQFGKPVTLSCSQTLNHNVMYWYQQKSSQAPKLLFHYYDKDFNNEADTPDNFQSRRPNTSFCFLDIRSPGLGDTAMYLCATSRILQGSEQYFGPGTRLTVT.

This clone has only a few counts. This chain connects TRBV7-8 to TRBJ2-1; 12 bases are shared with TRBD2. The germline CDR1 and CDR2 sequences are SGHVS and FQNEAQ. V was clipped by 2 bases and J by 7 bases; unmatched bases: 6. The length of the CDR3 is 16 residues. CDR3 nucleotides: TGTGCCAGCAGCTTAAGGCCGGGGACTAGCGGGAATGAGCAGTTCTTC. It codes for CASSLRPGTSGNEQFF.

This sequence joins TRBV11-1 and TRBJ1-3, with D possibly being TRBD1 (5 bases). From germline, CDR1 is SGHAT and CDR2 FQDESV (reference sequence). This CDR3 spans 15 amino acids. The V gene lost 3 bases and the J gene lost 0 bases, with 9 bases spanning the gap. CDR3 amino acids: CASSFTGASGNTIYF. Here the CDR3 DNA reads TGTGCCAGCAGCTTCACAGGTGCCTCTGGAAACACCATATATTTT.

In its sample, this clone was seen once. The genes are TRBV28 and TRBJ2-1; maybe TRBD2 (6 bases). This CDR3 has 13 residues. The germline V and J ends were trimmed by 6 bases and 7 bases, with 13 bases remaining between them. CDR1 is MDHEN and CDR2 is SYDVKM in the germline V gene. The CDR3 loop reads CASRRQGGNEQFF. The CDR3 DNA reads as TGTGCCAGCAGGCGGCAGGGAGGAAATGAGCAGTTCTTC.

This clone showed up just a few times. V and J are TRBV6-1 and TRBJ1-5; 12 bases match TRBD1. Germline V gives CDR1 MNHNS, CDR2 SASEGT. After removal of 4 bases from V and 5 bases from J, the junction contained 9 bases not matched to a gene. This CDR3 contains 17 residues. CDR3 loop: CASSGPPGTGGDQPQHF. The CDR3 region has the DNA TGTGCCAGCAGTGGCCCACCCGGGACAGGGGGCGATCAGCCCCAGCATTTT.

This chain connects TRBV28 to TRBJ1-1, with 9 bases identical to TRBD1. V was clipped by 4 bases and J by 7 bases; unmatched bases: 4. The CDR3 is 13 residues long. Germline V gene sequence: CDR1 MDHEN, CDR2 SYDVKM. CDR3 in amino acids: CASSWYRGLEAFF. DNA for the CDR3: TGTGCCAGCAGTTGGTACAGGGGGCTTGAAGCTTTCTTT.

This clone was observed a few times. The CDR3 DNA reads TGCGCCAGCAGCCAGACTTCAGATCAGCCCCAGCATTTT. Amino acid sequence: CASSQTSDQPQHF. V is TRBV4-1 and J is TRBJ1-5; D gene uncertain. V was shortened by 3 bases and J by 5 bases, with 8 bases between the two germline ends. The V gene's germline CDR1 is MGHRA and CDR2 YSYEKL. The CDR3 contains 13 residues.

The chain recombines TRBV28 with TRBJ2-5, with D perhaps matching TRBD1 (6 bases). Trimming removed 5 bases at V and 5 bases at J, with 21 bases between. This CDR3 has 16 amino acids. In germline, CDR1 is MDHEN, CDR2 SYDVKM. The CDR3 DNA is TGTGCCAGCAGTCCGAGGTCCGCTAGCCAGGGGGAGACCCAGTACTTC. It encodes CASSPRSASQGETQYF.

The V gene is TRBV30, the J gene TRBJ1-4, with D perhaps TRBD1 (6 bases). V was cut by 3 bases and J by 4 bases, with 12 bases left in between. Germline V gene lookup returns CDR1 GTSNPN and CDR2 SVGIG (reference sequence). CDR3 length equals 14 residues. The chain's CDR3 is CAWRAQGSNEKLFF. CDR3 nucleotide sequence: TGTGCCTGGAGGGCACAGGGAAGTAATGAAAAACTGTTTTTT.